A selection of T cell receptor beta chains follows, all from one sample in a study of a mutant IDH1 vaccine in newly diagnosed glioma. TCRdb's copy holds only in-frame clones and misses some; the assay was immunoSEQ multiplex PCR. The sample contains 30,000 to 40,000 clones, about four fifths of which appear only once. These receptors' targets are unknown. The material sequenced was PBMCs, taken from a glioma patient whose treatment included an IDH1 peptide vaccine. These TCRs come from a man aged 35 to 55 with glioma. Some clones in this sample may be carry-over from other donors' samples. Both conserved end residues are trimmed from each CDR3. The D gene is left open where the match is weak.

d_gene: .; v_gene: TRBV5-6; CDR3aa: ASSLGRINQPQH
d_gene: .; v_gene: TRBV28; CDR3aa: ASSLQAGNAAHGYT
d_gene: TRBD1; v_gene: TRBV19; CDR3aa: ATLLAGGDTQY
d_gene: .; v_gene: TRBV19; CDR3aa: ASSPGRDGQETQY
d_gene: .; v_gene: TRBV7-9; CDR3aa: ASSPAQNYGYT
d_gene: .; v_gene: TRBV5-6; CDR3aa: ASSTVLMPGHAITGELF
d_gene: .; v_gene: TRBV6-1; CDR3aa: ASNPGQPNTEAF
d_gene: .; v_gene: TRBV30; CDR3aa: AWRASGNYNSPLH
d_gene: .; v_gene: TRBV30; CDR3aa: AWRPPGLGNQPQH
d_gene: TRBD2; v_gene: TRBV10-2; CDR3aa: ASSEQEQRGGPNTQY
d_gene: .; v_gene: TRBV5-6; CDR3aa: ASTSYDRWYEQY
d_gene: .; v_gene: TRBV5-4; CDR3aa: ASSSAKGANEQY
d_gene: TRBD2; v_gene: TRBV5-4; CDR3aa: ASSLGLAANTGELF
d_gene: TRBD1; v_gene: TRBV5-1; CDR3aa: ATSPGQGANNYGYT
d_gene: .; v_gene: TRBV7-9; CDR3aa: ASSRTGATNEKLF
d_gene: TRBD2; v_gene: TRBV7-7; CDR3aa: ASSPSSGAGELF
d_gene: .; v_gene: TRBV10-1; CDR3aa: ASSGQITGGYT
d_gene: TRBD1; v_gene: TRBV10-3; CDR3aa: AIRGTGGNTEAF
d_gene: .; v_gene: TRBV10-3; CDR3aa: ATAGSEERGYT
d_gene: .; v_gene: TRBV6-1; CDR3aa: ASRTVNTEAF
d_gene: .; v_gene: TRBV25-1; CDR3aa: ASSEGTSGNTIY
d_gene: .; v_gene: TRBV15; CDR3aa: ATSRDRGKGLLQETQY
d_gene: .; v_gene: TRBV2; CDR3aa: ASSEGGWTTSEQY
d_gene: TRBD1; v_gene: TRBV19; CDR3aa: ASQLQGAVEQY
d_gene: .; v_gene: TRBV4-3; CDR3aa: ASSQDGGAAGNTIY
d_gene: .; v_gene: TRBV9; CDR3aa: ASSVGHRLVEAF
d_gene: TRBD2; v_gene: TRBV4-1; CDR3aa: ASSTPITSGGSYYEQY
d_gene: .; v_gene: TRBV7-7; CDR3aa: ASSLTIDYNEQF
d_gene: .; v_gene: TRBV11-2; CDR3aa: ASSLDSNTEAF
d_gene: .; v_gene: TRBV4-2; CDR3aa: ASSQGLGGRHQPQH
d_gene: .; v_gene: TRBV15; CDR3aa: ATSRPPRLQETQY
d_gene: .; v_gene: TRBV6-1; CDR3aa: ASSESAYGYT
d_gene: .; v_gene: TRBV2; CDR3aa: ASSVAGQDTGELF
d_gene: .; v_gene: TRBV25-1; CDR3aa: ASSDSSGNPEAF
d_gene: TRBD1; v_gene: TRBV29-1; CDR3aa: SGRQGKFNQPQH
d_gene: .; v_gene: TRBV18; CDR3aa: ASSPSSEMADTEAF
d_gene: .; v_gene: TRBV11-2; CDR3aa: ASSLGWDVVAGELF
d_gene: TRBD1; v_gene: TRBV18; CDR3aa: ASSLAGQDSYEQY
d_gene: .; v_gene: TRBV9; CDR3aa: ASSGRDLTDTQY
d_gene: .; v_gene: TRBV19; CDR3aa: ASSLNPTDFSNYGYT
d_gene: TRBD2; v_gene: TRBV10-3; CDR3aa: AISNGTSGGETQY
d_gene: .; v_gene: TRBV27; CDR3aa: ASGPGQPQH
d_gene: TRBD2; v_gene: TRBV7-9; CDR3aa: ASSGGGGSYNEQF